A selection of T cell receptor beta chains follows, all from one sample in a study of shared clonotypes between healthy human individuals. Libraries were prepared by immunoSEQ multiplex PCR; TCRdb keeps only in-frame clonotypes and omits some of them. The top ten clones hold about 24% of a sample with under 120,000 clones, about 70% of them seen once. Sequencing was done on a sample of memory CD8+ T cells sorted from blood. Receptors were obtained from a woman aged 25 to 45 in good health. CDR3s include the opening cysteine and the closing phenylalanine or tryptophan. Fields, in order: V gene, J gene, clone size, CDR3 protein. The size of a clone is reported for some rows only, either as once, few or many, or as a class for expanded clones.

v_gene: TRBV13; j_gene: TRBJ1-1; abundance: NA; CDR3aa: CASSPYKLQGWNTEAFF
v_gene: TRBV5-1; j_gene: TRBJ2-5; abundance: NA; CDR3aa: CASSYRDGMTQYF
v_gene: TRBV5-6; j_gene: TRBJ1-5; abundance: few; CDR3aa: CASSLDGSGVSNQPQHF
v_gene: TRBV7-9; j_gene: TRBJ2-3; abundance: once; CDR3aa: CASSLAADTQYF
v_gene: TRBV5-5; j_gene: TRBJ2-4; abundance: NA; CDR3aa: CASSLSALAKNIQYF
v_gene: TRBV6-5; j_gene: TRBJ1-5; abundance: few; CDR3aa: CASGRTGFVQPQHF
v_gene: TRBV7-8; j_gene: TRBJ1-5; abundance: NA; CDR3aa: CASSLGWLYQPQHF
v_gene: TRBV6-1; j_gene: TRBJ2-2; abundance: NA; CDR3aa: CASSEARPPGELFF
v_gene: TRBV29-1; j_gene: TRBJ1-2; abundance: NA; CDR3aa: CSVGAGINYGYTF
v_gene: TRBV7-9; j_gene: TRBJ2-5; abundance: once; CDR3aa: CASSLGRETQYF
v_gene: TRBV28; j_gene: TRBJ2-5; abundance: NA; CDR3aa: CASSHWTIRETQYF
v_gene: TRBV23-1; j_gene: TRBJ2-5; abundance: NA; CDR3aa: CASSHSQPRGESETQYF
v_gene: TRBV7-7; j_gene: TRBJ2-7; abundance: NA; CDR3aa: CASSQLATGEQYF
v_gene: TRBV19; j_gene: TRBJ1-4; abundance: NA; CDR3aa: CASSMYANEKLFF
v_gene: TRBV2; j_gene: TRBJ2-3; abundance: NA; CDR3aa: CARNPTDRTDTQYF
v_gene: TRBV6-6; j_gene: TRBJ2-7; abundance: NA; CDR3aa: CASTVGQSSYEQYF
v_gene: TRBV6-5; j_gene: TRBJ2-1; abundance: few; CDR3aa: CASSKLAGDYNEQFF
v_gene: TRBV5-1; j_gene: TRBJ2-7; abundance: once; CDR3aa: CASAHLGLRRNEQYF
v_gene: TRBV4-1; j_gene: TRBJ2-1; abundance: once; CDR3aa: CASSHPRGTSGNNEQFF
v_gene: TRBV5-1; j_gene: TRBJ2-7; abundance: NA; CDR3aa: CASSSDAGGSYEQYF
v_gene: TRBV23-1; j_gene: TRBJ2-3; abundance: many; CDR3aa: CASSQGLAGADTQYF
v_gene: TRBV28; j_gene: NA; abundance: few; CDR3aa: CASRLMTESYEQYF
v_gene: TRBV6-6; j_gene: TRBJ1-1; abundance: NA; CDR3aa: CASERQGGTEAFF
v_gene: TRBV11-2; j_gene: TRBJ2-4; abundance: NA; CDR3aa: CASSQEDRWTKNIQYF
v_gene: TRBV28; j_gene: TRBJ2-7; abundance: NA; CDR3aa: CASSFVAGYEQYF
v_gene: TRBV5-4; j_gene: TRBJ2-7; abundance: NA; CDR3aa: CASSSQEGYEQYF
v_gene: TRBV10-1; j_gene: TRBJ2-2; abundance: few; CDR3aa: CASSESTSGNPGELFF
v_gene: TRBV11-2; j_gene: TRBJ2-7; abundance: once; CDR3aa: CASSLVLAGLSYEQYF
v_gene: TRBV5-4; j_gene: TRBJ2-6; abundance: NA; CDR3aa: CASSLGDSNSGANVLTF
v_gene: TRBV11-2; j_gene: TRBJ2-7; abundance: NA; CDR3aa: CASTRGRTQGEQYF
v_gene: TRBV7-8; j_gene: TRBJ2-2; abundance: NA; CDR3aa: CASSPDRPANTGELFF
v_gene: TRBV28; j_gene: TRBJ2-5; abundance: NA; CDR3aa: CASSLRGFETQYF
v_gene: TRBV2; j_gene: TRBJ2-3; abundance: NA; CDR3aa: CASGGMGLSNTQYF
v_gene: TRBV10-3; j_gene: TRBJ1-5; abundance: NA; CDR3aa: CAISDSQRFNQPQHF
v_gene: TRBV10-3; j_gene: TRBJ2-2; abundance: few; CDR3aa: CAIMSSGNTGELFF
v_gene: TRBV7-6; j_gene: TRBJ2-5; abundance: NA; CDR3aa: CASSPGSAGDWFETQYF
v_gene: TRBV18; j_gene: TRBJ2-2; abundance: few; CDR3aa: CASSPPVTGIGSFGGELFF
v_gene: TRBV25-1; j_gene: TRBJ2-3; abundance: NA; CDR3aa: CASSDRRIEDTQYF
v_gene: TRBV10-3; j_gene: TRBJ2-7; abundance: NA; CDR3aa: CAISESRTASYEQYF
v_gene: TRBV7-9; j_gene: TRBJ1-4; abundance: NA; CDR3aa: CASSPRTGINEKLFF
v_gene: TRBV23-1; j_gene: TRBJ2-6; abundance: NA; CDR3aa: CASSEVTQQSRANVLTF
v_gene: TRBV7-6; j_gene: TRBJ2-3; abundance: NA; CDR3aa: CASSLYPDTQYF
v_gene: TRBV29-1; j_gene: TRBJ2-1; abundance: NA; CDR3aa: CSVVLRGSSYNEQFF
v_gene: TRBV5-1; j_gene: TRBJ1-5; abundance: NA; CDR3aa: CASSLDAGNQPQHF
v_gene: TRBV11-2; j_gene: TRBJ2-5; abundance: NA; CDR3aa: CASTGRETQYF
v_gene: TRBV5-1; j_gene: TRBJ2-6; abundance: NA; CDR3aa: CASSLYPGAGGGHYVNSGANVLTF
v_gene: TRBV2; j_gene: TRBJ2-2; abundance: NA; CDR3aa: CASRMGTGETGELFF
v_gene: TRBV19; j_gene: TRBJ2-1; abundance: NA; CDR3aa: CASSIGLAVGNEQFF
v_gene: TRBV6-5; j_gene: TRBJ1-5; abundance: few; CDR3aa: CASSYGQNQPQHF
v_gene: TRBV5-5; j_gene: TRBJ1-2; abundance: NA; CDR3aa: CASSLSWGAQGYTF
v_gene: TRBV7-6; j_gene: TRBJ2-5; abundance: NA; CDR3aa: CASSLEGSGYLETQYF
v_gene: TRBV5-6; j_gene: TRBJ2-2; abundance: NA; CDR3aa: CASSLYRGLVGGELFF